The rows below give T cell receptor beta chains drawn from one sample of a study of persistence of HIV-infected CD4 T cells. This table comes from immunoSEQ multiplex PCR, and its TCRdb copy is limited to in-frame clones, with some not included. The table has some 13,000 clones, 66% seen once. Which antigens these TCRs recognize remains unknown. The sequenced sample was CD4+ T cells sorted from PBMCs after approximately 19-hour stimulation, obtained from a patient who received antiretroviral therapy. Receptors originate from an adult man with HIV who was CMV-seropositive. The CDR3 runs from the conserved cysteine through the conserved F or W.

>TRBV6-5
CASSYRGLDGYTF
>TRBV5-1
CATGEGRGSTEAFF
>TRBV19
CASRPQDFSGNTIYF
>TRBV9
CASSVDPAGRYEAFF
>TRBV19
CASSIDGRDRQFF
>TRBV2
CASSAGQHSNQPQHF
>TRBV12-3/TRBV12-4
CASSRQENYGYTF
>TRBV6-6
CASSYYGQGIYEQYF
>TRBV28
CATVEGQGQADTQYF
>TRBV2
CASRQGARNSPLHF
>TRBV5-4
CASSLGGTTEAFF
>TRBV9
CASSVGRRGRDGYTF
>TRBV9
CASSVAPGGQETQYF
>TRBV5-1
CASSPGQGTDTQYF
>TRBV19
CASRDPRGDSGARYGYTF
>TRBV30
CAWCRMANTGELFF
>TRBV30
CAWSVLRGFSGNTIYF
>TRBV19
CASRGSILNTEAFF
>TRBV5-5
CASSFSLSGGPWETQYF
>TRBV5-6
CASSDISGDETQYF
>TRBV5-4
CASSLARGQGLGNEQFF
>TRBV9
CASSVTSGPYYGYTF
>TRBV25-1
CASSEPDTGNTIYF